This note documents a single T cell receptor (beta chain) sequence. Per the original data handling: How many nucleated cells were present was estimated from reference gene primer amplification. Clones were sequenced by immunoSEQ multiplex PCR, and TCRdb holds only the in-frame ones, with some missing. V and J calls and clone size come straight from that table; D and trimming were deduced from the DNA. The sample holds 300,000 to 400,000 clones; 88% are singletons and the top ten take roughly 1.2%. The data stem from a study of blood T cell repertoires in COVID-19. Study overall: From T cells, B-cell-depleted T cells, or PBMCs came the material, which was cDNA or gDNA.

The CDR3 contains 16 residues. In germline, CDR1 is SNHLY, CDR2 FYNNEI. Losses at the gene ends were 0 bases for V and 5 bases for J; bases not matched to a gene: 9. Individuals aged about 18 to 89 years were recruited from around 22 US areas. The chain carries TRBV2 and TRBJ2-5; 7 nucleotides match TRBD1. Sample: PBMCs or T cells enriched from blood (not recorded which). The TCR originated in a woman aged 18-29 years who had recovered from COVID-19. CDR3 in DNA: TGTGCCAGCAGTGAAGCGCTACAGGGGTTTTTTGAGACCCAGTACTTC. Protein: CASSEALQGFFETQYF.